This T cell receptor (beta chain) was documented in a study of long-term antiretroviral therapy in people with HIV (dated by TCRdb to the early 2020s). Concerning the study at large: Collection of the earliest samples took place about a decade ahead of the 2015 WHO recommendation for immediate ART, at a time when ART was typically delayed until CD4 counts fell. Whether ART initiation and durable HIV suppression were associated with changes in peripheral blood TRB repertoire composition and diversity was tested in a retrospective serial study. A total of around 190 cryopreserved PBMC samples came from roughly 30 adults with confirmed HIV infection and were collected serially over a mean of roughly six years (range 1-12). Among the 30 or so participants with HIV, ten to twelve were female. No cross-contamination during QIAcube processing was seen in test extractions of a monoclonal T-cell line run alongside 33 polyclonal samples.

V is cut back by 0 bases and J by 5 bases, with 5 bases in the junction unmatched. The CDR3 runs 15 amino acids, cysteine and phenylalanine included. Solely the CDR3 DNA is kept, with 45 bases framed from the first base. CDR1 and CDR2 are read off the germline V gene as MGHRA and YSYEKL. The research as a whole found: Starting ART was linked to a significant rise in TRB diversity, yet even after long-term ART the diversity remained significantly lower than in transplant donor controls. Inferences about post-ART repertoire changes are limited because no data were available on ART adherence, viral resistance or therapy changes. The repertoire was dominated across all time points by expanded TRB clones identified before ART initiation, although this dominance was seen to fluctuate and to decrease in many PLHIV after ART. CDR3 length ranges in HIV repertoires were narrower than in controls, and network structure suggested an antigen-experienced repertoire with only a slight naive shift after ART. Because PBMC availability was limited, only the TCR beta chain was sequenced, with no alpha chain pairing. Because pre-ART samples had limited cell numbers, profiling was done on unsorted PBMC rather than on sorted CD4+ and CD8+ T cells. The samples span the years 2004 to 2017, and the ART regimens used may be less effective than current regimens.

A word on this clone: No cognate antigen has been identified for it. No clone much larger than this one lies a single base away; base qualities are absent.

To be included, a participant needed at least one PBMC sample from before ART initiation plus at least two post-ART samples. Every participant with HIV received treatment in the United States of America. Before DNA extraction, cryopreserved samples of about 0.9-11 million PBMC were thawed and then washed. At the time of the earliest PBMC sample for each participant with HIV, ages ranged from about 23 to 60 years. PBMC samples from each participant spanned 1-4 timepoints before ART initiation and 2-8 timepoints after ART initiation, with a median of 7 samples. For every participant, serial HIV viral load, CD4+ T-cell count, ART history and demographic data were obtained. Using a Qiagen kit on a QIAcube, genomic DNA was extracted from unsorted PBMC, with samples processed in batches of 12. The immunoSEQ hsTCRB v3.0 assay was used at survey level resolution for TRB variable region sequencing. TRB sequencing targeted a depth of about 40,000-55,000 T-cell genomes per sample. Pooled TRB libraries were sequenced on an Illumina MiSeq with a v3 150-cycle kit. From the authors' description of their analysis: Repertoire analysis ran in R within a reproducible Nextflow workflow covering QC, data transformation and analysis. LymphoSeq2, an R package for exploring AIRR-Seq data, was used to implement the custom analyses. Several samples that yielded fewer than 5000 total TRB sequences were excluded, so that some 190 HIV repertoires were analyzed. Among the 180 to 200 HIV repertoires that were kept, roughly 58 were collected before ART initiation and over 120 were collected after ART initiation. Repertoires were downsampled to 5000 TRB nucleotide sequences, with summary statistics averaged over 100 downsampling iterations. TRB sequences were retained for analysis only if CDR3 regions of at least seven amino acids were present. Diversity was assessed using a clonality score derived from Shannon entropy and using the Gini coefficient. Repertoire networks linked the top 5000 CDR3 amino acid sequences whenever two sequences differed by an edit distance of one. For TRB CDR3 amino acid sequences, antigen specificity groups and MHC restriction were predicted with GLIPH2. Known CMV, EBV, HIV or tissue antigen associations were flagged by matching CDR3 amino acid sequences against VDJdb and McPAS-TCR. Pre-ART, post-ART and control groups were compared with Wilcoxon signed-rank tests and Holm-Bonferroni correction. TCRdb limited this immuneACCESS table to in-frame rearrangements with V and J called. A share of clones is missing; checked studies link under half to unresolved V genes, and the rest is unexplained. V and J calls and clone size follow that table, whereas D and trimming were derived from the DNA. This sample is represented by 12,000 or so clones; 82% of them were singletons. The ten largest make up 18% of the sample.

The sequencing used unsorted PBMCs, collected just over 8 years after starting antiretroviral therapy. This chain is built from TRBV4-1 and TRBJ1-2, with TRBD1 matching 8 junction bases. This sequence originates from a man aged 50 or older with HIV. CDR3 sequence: CASSQDGQGLYGYTF. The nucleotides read TGCGCCAGCAGCCAAGATGGACAGGGCCTATATGGCTACACCTTC.